This TCR beta chain emerged from a study of T cell repertoires in cytomegalovirus infection. Looking at the study overall: Well-studied HLA-B-restricted epitopes and recently identified HLA-C-restricted epitopes of CMV were both used in the study. CMV infection together with matching HLA type was indicated by public TCR beta signatures.

As for this clonotype: Antigen specificity is unknown.

Germline loops: CDR1 DFQATT, CDR2 SNEGSKA (reference sequence). The germline V and J ends were trimmed by 8 bases and 0 bases, with 17 bases remaining between them. The CDR3 extends over 15 amino acids. TCRdb called the reads again in MiXCR, with one record for every CDR3 protein. The profile shows 680,000 or so distinct CDR3 sequences, about 30% of them singletons. The V gene is TRBV20-1, the J gene TRBJ2-4; D perhaps matches TRBD2 (6 bases). The clonotype was recovered from a human donor in good health (CMV status not recorded). Some clones in this sample may be carry-over from other donors' samples. This specimen was cultured PBMCs, taken from culture after CMV antigen stimulation. This chain's CDR3 is CSTTEGLLAKNIQYF. For the CDR3, the DNA is TGCAGTACAACCGAGGGACTTTTAGCCAAAAACATTCAGTACTTC.